This entry is about one T cell receptor beta chain. There is no known antigen for this receptor. No base quality values were provided; no much bigger clone lies one nucleotide off. The data were obtained in a study of cytomegalovirus exposure and HLA in healthy donors (TCRdb year 2017). The study in broad terms: In an earlier analysis of under 600 of the donors, 250 to 300 Gb of sequence data and approximately 100 million unique TCR beta sequences from some 170 million T cells were reported. Roughly 320 gigabases of sequencing data and 70 million to 95 million unique TCR sequences made up an early release that covered under 750 HLA-typed donors. Among the roughly 380 genotyped donors, approximately 82% belonged to the genetic ancestry cluster associated with self-reported Caucasian donors. The aim of the study was to test whether cataloging public T cell receptors could identify signatures of past pathogen exposure. The T cell repertoires of 670 or so subjects were profiled by immunosequencing and related to cytomegalovirus serostatus. A separate validation cohort of roughly 120 different subjects was used in addition to the 666-subject first cohort. To predict cytomegalovirus infection status, the study brought together high-throughput TCR immunosequencing, statistical association of individual TCRs with disease status, and machine learning. In a later analysis, previously published TCR beta repertoires from some 640 donors were re-analyzed and high-resolution HLA genotyping was added so that TCR occurrence patterns could be studied. The later analysis used no new phenotypic data to find candidate immune exposures, relying instead on TCR beta sequences and their occurrence across donors. An earlier analysis of fewer than 750 of the donors used high-throughput TCR beta sequencing to judge whether each TCR beta V gene segment behaved as functional or pseudogenic. Alongside the repertoire data, information on donor age, sex, ethnicity and CMV serostatus was compiled. Genome-wide SNP genotypes for about three fifths of the 666 donors were used in a later genetic analysis, which treated that subset as a discovery cohort. Every discovery cohort repertoire had been produced on one sequencing platform. HLA typing covered class I and class II loci at four-digit resolution. The number of donors typed differed by locus, with roughly 620-640 for A, B, C, DRB1 and DQB1, roughly 550 for DQA1, 600 to 610 for DPA1, and under 490 for DPB1. Because of strong linkage in the cohort, four or five DR-DQ haplotypes were treated as single units for association and clustering. Among about 390 genotyped donors of the cohort, an average of approximately 250,000 unique TCR beta nucleotide sequences were sequenced per donor, roughly a sixth of them non-productive.

As encoded in the germline V gene (reference sequence), CDR1 is LNHDA while CDR2 is SQIVND. The CDR3, from cysteine to phenylalanine, totals 13 residues. The DNA shown is the 39-base CDR3, in frame from base 1. The trim is 6 bases for V and 4 bases for J, with a gap of 12 bases between the germline ends. The paper as a whole reports these results and caveats: Some IMGT-functional V segments, including TRBV6-2 and TRBV6-3, could not be told apart with the 87-base-pair reads, so those segments were excluded. In a later analysis, the rate of TCR association differed among HLA loci, with DRB1 alleles having the most associated TCRs and HLA-C alleles having the fewest. The cohort was sequenced for TCR beta chains only, and without alpha or paired-chain data the features that could be detected were limited. An association between a missense DCLRE1C variant and V-gene and J-gene trimming of TCR beta chains was found in a later genetic analysis and replicated in an independent cohort. Compared with equally common non-associated chains, HLA-associated TCR beta chains in a later analysis were more clonally expanded and had lower generation probabilities. In the study, 150 to 200 TCR beta chains were listed as associated with cytomegalovirus. Assigning TCR associations to individual alleles was difficult when HLA alleles, especially DR and DQ, strongly co-occurred. It was suggested by the authors that the approach could potentially be generalized to other disease states and immunological phenotypes. A further reported finding was that TCR beta sequences accurately predicted the HLA-A and HLA-B alleles for most subjects in the first cohort. The sequencing pipeline was judged likely to have produced a cluster of highly shared sequence variants as a technical artifact. CMV serostatus was the only immune exposure information available for the cohort. According to a later analysis, parvovirus B19, influenza, CMV and Epstein-Barr virus appeared linked to several top co-occurrence clusters. Linkage disequilibrium might explain the correlated functional status among segregating V segments, but an unknown experimental factor could not be ruled out. At a false discovery rate of 0.05, a later analysis linked some 17,000 TCR beta sequences to specific HLA alleles. While some public TCRs were present in many individuals, most TCR sequences turned up only very rarely across donors. A few of the identified cytomegalovirus-associated TCR beta chains were confirmed in vitro to be specific for cytomegalovirus antigens. In an earlier analysis of approximately 590 of the donors, most TCR beta V segments appeared in productive rearrangements about 87% or about 30% of the time, broadly matching IMGT annotations. Roughly uniform sequencing depth across donors was assumed in presence/absence analyses, although this assumption may not hold. Because HLA typing was unavailable for some donors at each locus, only the typed subset was used in association tests. According to a later analysis, most CMV-associated TCR beta chains appeared to be HLA-restricted, and the HLA associations seemed to be driven largely by CMV exposure. Because counts were too low, around 18 rarely observed V segments, including chromosome 9 orphons, were left out of the earlier analysis of a few hundred of the donors. A later genetic analysis reported fewer N-insertions in productive TCRs among donors in an Asian-associated ancestry cluster than the approximately 700-donor mean. The classifier was reported to diagnose cytomegalovirus status with high specificity and sensitivity in both the original and validation cohorts.

In total, roughly 670 healthy bone marrow donors made up the cohort. At the time of sampling, all cohort members were nominally healthy, though unrecorded immune exposures were likely present. The donor was CMV seropositive and was included in the group of some 290 seropositive cohort members. A peripheral blood sample was provided by each donor, and peripheral blood mononuclear cells were used for TCR beta sequencing. Genomic DNA was extracted from the blood cell samples with the Qiagen DNeasy Blood Extraction Kit. Libraries were constructed by the immunoSEQ multiplex PCR assay. A mixture of 60 forward primers for TCR Vbeta segments and 13 reverse primers for TCR Jbeta segments was used in the multiplex PCR. The CDR3 region of rearranged TCR beta genes was amplified from genomic DNA by a multiplex PCR assay. The amplified TCR beta libraries were sequenced on the Illumina HiSeq System as 87-base-pair reads. On the authors' methods: A later analysis counted tens of millions of unique TCR beta chains across the 666 repertoires, and 10 million to 12 million of these chains were shared by at least two donors. Raw reads were error-corrected and collapsed into unique sequences with a nearest-neighbor algorithm that merged closely related sequences to remove PCR and sequencing errors. CDR3 sequences were aligned to IMGT reference sequences to assign V, D and J gene segments. Each retained sequence needed at least a six-nucleotide match to both a V gene segment and a J gene segment. Rearrangements were called productive when the CDR3 lacked stop codons and stayed in frame with V and J; all others were non-productive. CDR3 was defined by IMGT convention, running from the second conserved V-encoded cysteine to the conserved J-encoded phenylalanine. Sequences without an unambiguous match to a single V gene segment were excluded from the earlier analysis of several hundred of the donors. In an earlier analysis of a few hundred of the donors, a V segment was called functional when productive rearrangements were above 56.7%, and segregating when the standard deviation between donors exceeded 5%. To diagnose cytomegalovirus status from the catalog of TCR beta chain sequences, a statistical classification framework was built. In a later analysis, V and J genes were assigned by comparing TCR nucleotide sequences against IMGT/GENE-DB human TR gene sequences. A later analysis assigned CDR3 sequences and most-parsimonious VDJ recombination scenarios with the TCRdist pipeline. In a later analysis, each TCR beta chain was defined by its CDR3 amino acid sequence together with its V-gene family, and reads lacking a unique V-gene family were excluded. As a way to deal with suspected cross-contamination and a sequencing artifact, a later analysis dropped approximately 570 nucleotide sequences that were highly shared and had low generation probability. In a later analysis, a clonal expansion index for each public chain was calculated from normalized within-repertoire ranks of inferred template counts. Generation probabilities in a later analysis came from a VDJ recombination model fitted to out-of-frame rearrangements, and those results were checked against IGoR. In a later analysis, hypergeometric tests were used to score TCR-TCR, TCR-HLA and TCR-CMV co-occurrence, with a repertoire-size bias correction applied to TCR pairs. False discovery rates were estimated in a later analysis by permuting HLA or CMV assignments 20 times. In a later analysis, co-occurring TCRs were grouped with DBSCAN, and TCRdist sequence similarity was added when clustering was performed within HLA-allele-positive subsets. Co-occurrence clustering excluded repertoires with fewer than 30,000 or more than 120,000 public chains, plus five with anomalous nucleotide sharing. TCRdb carries this immuneACCESS record with in-frame sequences only. Its versions omit some clonotypes, under half of them owing to an unresolved V gene in the studies checked, with the rest unexplained. Clone size and the V and J calls come from that table; the DNA yielded D and trimming. The table for this sample lists 86,000 or so clones; 70% to 80% of them were counted only once. Of the sample, approximately 14% falls within the top ten clones.

The sequence came from a woman aged 40 to 55 in good health and CMV-seropositive. Recombination linked TRBV19 to TRBJ1-2; perhaps TRBD1 is the D gene, with 6 bases matching. Input material: PBMCs. Read as DNA, the sequence is TGTGCCAGTAGGAACAGGGCGACCTATGGCTACACCTTC. Its amino acids are CASRNRATYGYTF. The full variable domain, completed from the reference TRBV19 and TRBJ1-2 proteins outside the CDR3, reads DGGITQSPKYLFRKEGQNVTLSCEQNLNHDAMYWYRQDPGQGLRLIYYSQIVNDFQKGDIAEGYSVSREKKESFPLTVTSAQKNPTAFYLCASRNRATYGYTFGSGTRLTVV.